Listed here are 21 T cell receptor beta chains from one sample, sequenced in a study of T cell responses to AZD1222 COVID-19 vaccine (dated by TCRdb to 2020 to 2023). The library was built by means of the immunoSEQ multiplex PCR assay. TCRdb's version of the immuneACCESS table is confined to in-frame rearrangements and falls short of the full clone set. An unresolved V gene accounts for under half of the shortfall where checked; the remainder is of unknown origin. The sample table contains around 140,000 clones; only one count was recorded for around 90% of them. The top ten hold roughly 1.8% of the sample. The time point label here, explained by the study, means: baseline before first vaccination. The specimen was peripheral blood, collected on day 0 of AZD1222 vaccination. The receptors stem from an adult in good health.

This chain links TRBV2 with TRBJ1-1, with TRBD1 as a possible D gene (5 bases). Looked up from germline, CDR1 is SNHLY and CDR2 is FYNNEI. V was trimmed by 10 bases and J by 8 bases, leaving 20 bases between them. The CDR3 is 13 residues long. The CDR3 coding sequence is TGTGCCATCCAGAGGGATAGGGGAGGGGAAGCTTTCTTT. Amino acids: CAIQRDRGGEAFF.

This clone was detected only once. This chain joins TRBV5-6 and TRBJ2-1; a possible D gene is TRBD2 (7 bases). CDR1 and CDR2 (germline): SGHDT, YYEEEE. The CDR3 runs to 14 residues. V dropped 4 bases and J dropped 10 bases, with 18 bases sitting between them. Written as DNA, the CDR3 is TGTGCCAGCAGCGCGCTTTTTTGGGGGGGCGAGCAGTTCTTC. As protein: CASSALFWGGEQFF.

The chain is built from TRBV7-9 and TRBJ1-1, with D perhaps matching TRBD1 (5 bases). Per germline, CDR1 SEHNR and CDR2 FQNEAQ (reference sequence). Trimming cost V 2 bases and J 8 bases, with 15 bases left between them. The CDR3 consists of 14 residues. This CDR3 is CASSLLGARSEAFF. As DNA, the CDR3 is TGTGCCAGCAGCTTACTTGGGGCACGAAGCGAAGCTTTCTTT.

The CDR3 reads CASSVVPTGELFF. The CDR3 DNA reads as TGTGCCAGCAGCGTAGTCCCCACCGGGGAGCTGTTTTTT. The chain couples TRBV9 to TRBJ2-2; no definite D call. Trimming took off 0 bases at V and 4 bases at J, with 4 bases between the two ends. Per the germline V gene, CDR1 is SGDLS and CDR2 is YYNGEE. The CDR3 extends over 13 amino acids. Based on the CDR3 plus reference TRBV9 and TRBJ2-2, the full variable domain is DSGVTQTPKHLITATGQRVTLRCSPRSGDLSVYWYQQSLDQGLQFLIQYYNGEERAKGNILERFSAQQFPDLHSELNLSSLELGDSALYFCASSVVPTGELFFGEGSRLTVL.

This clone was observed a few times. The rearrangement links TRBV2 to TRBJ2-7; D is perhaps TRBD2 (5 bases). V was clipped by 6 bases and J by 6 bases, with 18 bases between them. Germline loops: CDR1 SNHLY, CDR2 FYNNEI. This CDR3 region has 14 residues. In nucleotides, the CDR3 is TGTGCCAGCAGGCTTCGCGGCGGAGGTCTCGAGCAGTACTTC. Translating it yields CASRLRGGGLEQYF.

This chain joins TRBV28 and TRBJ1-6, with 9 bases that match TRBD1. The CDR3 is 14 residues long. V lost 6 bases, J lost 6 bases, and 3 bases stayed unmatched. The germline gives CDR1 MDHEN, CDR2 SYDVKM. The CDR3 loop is CASRPGQGNSPLHF. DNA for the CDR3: TGTGCCAGCAGGCCGGGACAGGGTAATTCACCCCTCCACTTT.

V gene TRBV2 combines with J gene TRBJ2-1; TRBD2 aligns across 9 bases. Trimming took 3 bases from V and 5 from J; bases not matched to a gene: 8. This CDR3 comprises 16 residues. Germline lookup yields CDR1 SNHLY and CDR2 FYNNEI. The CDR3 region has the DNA TGTGCCAGCAGTGATGGGCTAGCGGGAAGGAACAATGAGCAGTTCTTC. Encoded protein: CASSDGLAGRNNEQFF.

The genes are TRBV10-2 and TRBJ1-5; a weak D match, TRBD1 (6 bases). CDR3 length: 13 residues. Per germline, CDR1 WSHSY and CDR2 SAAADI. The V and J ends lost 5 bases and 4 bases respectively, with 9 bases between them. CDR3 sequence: CASSTGLNQPQHF. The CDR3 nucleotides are TGCGCCAGCAGTACAGGGCTAAATCAGCCCCAGCATTTT.

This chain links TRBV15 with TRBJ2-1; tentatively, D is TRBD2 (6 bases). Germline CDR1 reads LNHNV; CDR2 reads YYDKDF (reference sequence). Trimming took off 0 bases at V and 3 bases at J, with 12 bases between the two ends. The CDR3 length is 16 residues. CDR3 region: CATSRDGEAGYNEQFF. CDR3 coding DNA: TGTGCCACCAGCAGAGATGGAGAAGCGGGCTACAATGAGCAGTTCTTC.

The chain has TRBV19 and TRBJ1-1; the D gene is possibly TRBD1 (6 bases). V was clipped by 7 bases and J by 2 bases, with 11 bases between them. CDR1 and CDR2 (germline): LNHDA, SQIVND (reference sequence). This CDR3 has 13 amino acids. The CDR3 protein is CASTRTENTEAFF. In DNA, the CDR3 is TGTGCCAGTACCCGGACAGAAAACACTGAAGCTTTCTTT.

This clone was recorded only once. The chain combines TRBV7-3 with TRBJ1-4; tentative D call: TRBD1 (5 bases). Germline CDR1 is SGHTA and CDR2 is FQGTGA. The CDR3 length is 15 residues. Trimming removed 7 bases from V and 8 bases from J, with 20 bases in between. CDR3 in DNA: TGTGCCAGCAACAACCTGCGGGGGGGTGAAGAAAAACTGTTTTTT. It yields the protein CASNNLRGGEEKLFF.

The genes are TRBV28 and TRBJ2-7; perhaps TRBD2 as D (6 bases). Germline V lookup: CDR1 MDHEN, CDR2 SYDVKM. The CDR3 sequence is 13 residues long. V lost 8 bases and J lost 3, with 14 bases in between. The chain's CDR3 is CASARLGGYEQYF. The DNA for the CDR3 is TGTGCCAGCGCGCGCCTCGGGGGCTACGAGCAGTACTTC.

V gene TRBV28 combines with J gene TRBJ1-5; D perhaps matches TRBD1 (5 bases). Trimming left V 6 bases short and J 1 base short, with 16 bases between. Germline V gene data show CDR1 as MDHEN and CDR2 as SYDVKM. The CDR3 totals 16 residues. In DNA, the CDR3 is TGTGCCAGCAGCCCCCCGACAGACCGAAGCAATCAGCCCCAGCATTTT. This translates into CASSPPTDRSNQPQHF. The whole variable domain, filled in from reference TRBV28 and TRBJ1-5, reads DVKVTQSSRYLVKRTGEKVFLECVQDMDHENMFWYRQDPGLGLRLIYFSYDVKMKEKGDIPEGYSVSREKKERFSLILESASTNQTSMYLCASSPPTDRSNQPQHFGDGTRLSIL.

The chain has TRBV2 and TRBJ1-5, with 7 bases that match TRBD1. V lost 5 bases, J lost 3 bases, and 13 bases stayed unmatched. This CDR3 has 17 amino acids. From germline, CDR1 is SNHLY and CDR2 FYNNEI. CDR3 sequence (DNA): TGTGCCAGCAGTTTAGGGGGCGGTGGTTGGATCAATCAGCCCCAGCATTTT. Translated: CASSLGGGGWINQPQHF.

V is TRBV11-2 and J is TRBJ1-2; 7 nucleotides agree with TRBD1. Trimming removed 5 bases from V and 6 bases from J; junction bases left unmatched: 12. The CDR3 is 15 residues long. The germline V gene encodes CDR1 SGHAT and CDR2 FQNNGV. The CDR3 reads CASSHSPTRGDGYTF. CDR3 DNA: TGTGCCAGCAGCCACTCTCCTACCAGGGGGGATGGCTACACCTTC.

The CDR3 nucleotides read TGTGCCAGCAGCGTAGAAGGGACAGGATATGGCTACACCTTC. Residues: CASSVEGTGYGYTF. The chain links TRBV9 to TRBJ1-2; 8 bases are a match to TRBD1. The germline V gene has CDR1 SGDLS and CDR2 YYNGEE. This CDR3 is built from 14 residues. V lost 0 bases, J lost 5 bases, and 3 bases stayed unmatched.

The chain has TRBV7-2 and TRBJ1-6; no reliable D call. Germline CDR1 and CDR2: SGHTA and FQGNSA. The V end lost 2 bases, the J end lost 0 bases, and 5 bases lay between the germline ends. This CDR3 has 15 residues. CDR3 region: CASSLIGSYNSPLHF. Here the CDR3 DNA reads TGTGCCAGCAGCTTAATCGGCTCCTATAATTCACCCCTCCACTTT.

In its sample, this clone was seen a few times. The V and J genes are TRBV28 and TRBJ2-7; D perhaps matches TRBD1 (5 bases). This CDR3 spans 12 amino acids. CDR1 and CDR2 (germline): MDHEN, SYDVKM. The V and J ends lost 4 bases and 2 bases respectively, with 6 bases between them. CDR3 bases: TGTGCCAGCAGTTCGGACACCTACGAGCAGTACTTC. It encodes CASSSDTYEQYF.

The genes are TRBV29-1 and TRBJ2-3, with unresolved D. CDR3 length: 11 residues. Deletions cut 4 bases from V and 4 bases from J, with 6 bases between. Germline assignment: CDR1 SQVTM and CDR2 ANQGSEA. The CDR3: CSVGKPDTQYF. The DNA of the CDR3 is TGCAGCGTTGGGAAGCCAGATACGCAGTATTTT.

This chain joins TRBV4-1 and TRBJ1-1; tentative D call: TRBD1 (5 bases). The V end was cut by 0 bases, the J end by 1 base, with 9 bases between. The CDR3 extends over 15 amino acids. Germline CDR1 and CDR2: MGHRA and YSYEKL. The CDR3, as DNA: TGCGCCAGCAGCCAAGATGGGGCAGGGAACACTGAAGCTTTCTTT. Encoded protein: CASSQDGAGNTEAFF.

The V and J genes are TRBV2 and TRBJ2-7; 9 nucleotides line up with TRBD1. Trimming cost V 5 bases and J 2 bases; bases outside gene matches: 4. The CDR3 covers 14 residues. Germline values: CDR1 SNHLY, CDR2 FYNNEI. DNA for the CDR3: TGTGCCAGCAGTTGGGGACAGGGACCCTACGAGCAGTACTTC. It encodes CASSWGQGPYEQYF.